These T cell receptor beta chains were read from a single sample in a study of blood T cell repertoires in COVID-19. Generated by immunoSEQ multiplex PCR, the TCRdb table keeps only in-frame clones and is missing some. The sample carries 320,000 or so clones, over 75% recorded once. The material sequenced was PBMCs or T cells enriched from blood (not recorded which). The receptors stem from a man aged 25-45 years who had recovered from COVID-19. The CDR3 runs from the conserved cysteine through the conserved F or W. Fields, in order: clone size, V gene, D gene, J gene, CDR3 DNA, CDR3 protein. A D gene is named only where the DNA matches it firmly. Part of the rows lack a size; the others show once, few, many or a class for expanded clones.

>.|TRBV28|TRBD2|TRBJ2-3
TGTGCCAGCAGTTTATCCCCGGGACTAGCGGGTCCTAGCACAGATACGCAGTATTTT
CASSLSPGLAGPSTDTQYF
>.|TRBV19|.|TRBJ2-3
TGTGCCACCCTTCCCGGGGGGCCGAACACAGATACGCAGTATTTT
CATLPGGPNTDTQYF
>.|TRBV30|TRBD2|TRBJ2-3
TGTGCCTGGAGTAAACGGGGGGGCCTTGGAACGCAGTATTTT
CAWSKRGGLGTQYF
>.|TRBV4-1|.|TRBJ2-7
TGCGCCAGCAGCCAAGAAGTCGGGGTCCACGAGCAGTACTTC
CASSQEVGVHEQYF
>.|TRBV7-8|.|TRBJ2-1
TGTGCCAGCAGCTTTCCCGGACAGCCCAATGAGCAGTTCTTC
CASSFPGQPNEQFF
>.|TRBV2|.|TRBJ2-3
TGTGCCAGCAGTGTGGAGGGGAATTACGATACGCAGTATTTT
CASSVEGNYDTQYF
>once|TRBV9|.|TRBJ1-1
TGTGCCAGCAGCGTAGCTTCGACGGCTGGTGCGGCTGAAGCTTTCTTT
CASSVASTAGAAEAFF
>.|TRBV2|.|TRBJ2-5
TGTGCCAGCAGCCTAAGGGGAGAGACCCAGTACTTC
CASSLRGETQYF
>.|TRBV3-1/TRBV3-2|TRBD1|TRBJ2-7
TGTGCCAGCAGACCAACGGGACAGGGGAACTACGAGCAGTACTTC
CASRPTGQGNYEQYF
>.|TRBV28|.|TRBJ2-7
TGTGCCAGCAGTTTAGGGGGCCGGGACGAGCAGTACTTC
CASSLGGRDEQYF
>.|TRBV5-1|TRBD2|TRBJ2-3
TGCGCCAGCAGCCTCGGGACTAGCGGGGGGTTTGGCGCAGATACGCAGTATTTT
CASSLGTSGGFGADTQYF
>.|TRBV5-1|TRBD1|TRBJ1-4
TGCGCCAGCAGCATCGGGACAGTAGCAACTAATGAAAAACTGTTTTTT
CASSIGTVATNEKLFF
>.|TRBV7-3|.|TRBJ2-3
TGTGCCAGCAGCGCGATGAACGCAGATACGCAGTATTTT
CASSAMNADTQYF
>.|TRBV11-3|TRBD1|TRBJ1-1
TGTGCCAGCAGCTCTCCGGGACAGGGGCCTCGGACTGAAGCTTTCTTT
CASSSPGQGPRTEAFF
>.|TRBV5-1|.|TRBJ1-1
TGCGCCAGCAGCTTGGTTTCAGGGACTAACACTGAAGCTTTCTTT
CASSLVSGTNTEAFF
>.|TRBV29-1|.|TRBJ1-1
TGCAGCGCTCGGGGGGGGAGGAACACTGAAGCTTTCTTT
CSARGGRNTEAFF
>once|TRBV6-5|.|TRBJ2-3
TGTGCCAGCAGTTACCGTCCGACTCCTAGCACAGATACGCAGTATTTT
CASSYRPTPSTDTQYF
>.|TRBV28|TRBD1|TRBJ2-3
TGTGCCAGCACGCAGGGGGTAGATACGCAGTATTTT
CASTQGVDTQYF
>.|TRBV5-5|.|TRBJ2-1
TGTGCCACCACGTCCCCGCAGGGAGGTCTGGGTGAGCAGTTCTTC
CATTSPQGGLGEQFF
>.|TRBV11-2|.|TRBJ1-4
TGTGCCAGCAGCCGACCTGACTGGGATGAAAAACTGTTTTTT
CASSRPDWDEKLFF
>.|TRBV24-1|.|TRBJ2-3
TGTGCCACCAGAGGGGGACCCACAGATACGCAGTATTTT
CATRGGPTDTQYF
>.|TRBV6-5|.|TRBJ2-2
TGTGCCAGCAGTTACTGGGGGCGCGCCACCGGGGAGCTGTTTTTT
CASSYWGRATGELFF
>.|TRBV28|.|TRBJ2-3
TGTGCCAGCAGTTTGAGGGGGTCTCCCACAGATACGCAGTATTTT
CASSLRGSPTDTQYF
>.|TRBV7-2|TRBD2|TRBJ2-1
TGTGCCAGCAGCTCTAGCGGGGGGCCCCGCGATGAGCAGTTCTTC
CASSSSGGPRDEQFF